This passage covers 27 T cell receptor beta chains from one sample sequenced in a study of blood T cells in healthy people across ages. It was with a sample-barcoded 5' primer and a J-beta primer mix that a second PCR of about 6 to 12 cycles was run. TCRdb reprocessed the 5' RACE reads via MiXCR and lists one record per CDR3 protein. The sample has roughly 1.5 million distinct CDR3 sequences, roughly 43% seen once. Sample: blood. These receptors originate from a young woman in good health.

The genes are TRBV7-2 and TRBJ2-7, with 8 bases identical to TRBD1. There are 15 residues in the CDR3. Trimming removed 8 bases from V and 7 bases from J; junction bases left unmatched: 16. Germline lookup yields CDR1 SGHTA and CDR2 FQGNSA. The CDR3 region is CASQGAAAFYNEQYF. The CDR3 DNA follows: TGTGCCAGCCAGGGGGCGGCCGCATTCTACAATGAGCAGTACTTC.

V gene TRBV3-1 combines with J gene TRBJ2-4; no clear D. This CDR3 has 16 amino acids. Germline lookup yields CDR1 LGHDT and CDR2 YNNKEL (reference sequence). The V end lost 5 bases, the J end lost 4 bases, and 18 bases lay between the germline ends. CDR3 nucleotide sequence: TGTGCCAGCAGCGGCCGGATAAATCAAATAAAAAACATTCAGTACTTC. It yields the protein CASSGRINQIKNIQYF. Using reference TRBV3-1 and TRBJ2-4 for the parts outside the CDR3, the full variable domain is DTAVSQTPKYLVTQMGNDKSIKCEQNLGHDTMYWYKQDSKKFLKIMFSYNNKELIINETVPNRFSPKSPDKAHLNLHINSLELGDSAVYFCASSGRINQIKNIQYFGAGTRLSVL.

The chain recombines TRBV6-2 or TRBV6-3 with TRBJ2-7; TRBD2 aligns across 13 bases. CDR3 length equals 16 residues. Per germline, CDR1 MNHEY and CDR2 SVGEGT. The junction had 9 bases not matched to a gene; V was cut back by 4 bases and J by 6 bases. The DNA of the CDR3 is TGTGCCAGCAGTTCACGGACTAGCGGGAGTCGAAGCGAGCAGTACTTC. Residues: CASSSRTSGSRSEQYF.

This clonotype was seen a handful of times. The DNA for the CDR3 is TGCGCCAGCAGCCAGATCCCCTTCATAGCGGGAGCCTACGAGCAGTACTTC. Its translation: CASSQIPFIAGAYEQYF. The genes are TRBV4-1 and TRBJ2-7, with 9 bases that match TRBD2. The J segment lost 2 bases and the V segment lost 3 bases, leaving 11 bases of the junction unmatched. The V gene's germline CDR1 is MGHRA and CDR2 YSYEKL. This CDR3 contains 17 residues.

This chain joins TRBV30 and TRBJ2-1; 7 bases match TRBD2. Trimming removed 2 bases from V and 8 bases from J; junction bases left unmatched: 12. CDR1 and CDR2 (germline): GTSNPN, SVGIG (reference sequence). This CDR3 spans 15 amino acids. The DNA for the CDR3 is TGTGCCTGGAGTACTGGGGCGGGGGTGGGAGATGAGCAGTTCTTC. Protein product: CAWSTGAGVGDEQFF.

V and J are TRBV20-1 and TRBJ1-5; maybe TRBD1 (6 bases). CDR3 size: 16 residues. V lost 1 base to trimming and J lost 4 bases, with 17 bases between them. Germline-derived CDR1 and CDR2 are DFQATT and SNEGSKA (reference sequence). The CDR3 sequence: CSARVRGRGSNQPQHF. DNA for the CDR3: TGCAGTGCTAGAGTAAGGGGCAGGGGTAGTAATCAGCCCCAGCATTTT.

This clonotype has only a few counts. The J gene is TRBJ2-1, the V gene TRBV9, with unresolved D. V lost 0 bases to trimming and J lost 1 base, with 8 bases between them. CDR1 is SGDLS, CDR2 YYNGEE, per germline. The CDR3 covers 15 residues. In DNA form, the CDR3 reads TGTGCCAGCAGCGTAGTTGACGGATCCTACAATGAGCAGTTCTTC. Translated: CASSVVDGSYNEQFF.

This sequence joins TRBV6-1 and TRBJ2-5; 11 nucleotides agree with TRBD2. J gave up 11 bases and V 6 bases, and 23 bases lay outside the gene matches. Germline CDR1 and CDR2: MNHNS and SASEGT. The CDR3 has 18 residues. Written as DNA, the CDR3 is TGTGCCAGCAGCTCCCTAAAATCCGGGACTAGCGGCCCGGGGGAGCAGTACTTC. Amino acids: CASSSLKSGTSGPGEQYF.

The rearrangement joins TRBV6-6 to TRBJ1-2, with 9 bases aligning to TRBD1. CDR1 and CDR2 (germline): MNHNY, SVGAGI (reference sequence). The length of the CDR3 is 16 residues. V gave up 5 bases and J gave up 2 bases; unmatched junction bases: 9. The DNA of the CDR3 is TGTGCCAGCAGTCACCGGGACAGGGTGTTAAACTATGGCTACACCTTC. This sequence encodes CASSHRDRVLNYGYTF.

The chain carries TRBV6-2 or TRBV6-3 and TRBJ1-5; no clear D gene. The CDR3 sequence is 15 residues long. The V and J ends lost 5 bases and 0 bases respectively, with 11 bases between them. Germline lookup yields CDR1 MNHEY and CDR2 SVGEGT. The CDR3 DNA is TGTGCCAGCAGTCCGACCACAAATAGCAATCAGCCCCAGCATTTT. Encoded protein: CASSPTTNSNQPQHF.

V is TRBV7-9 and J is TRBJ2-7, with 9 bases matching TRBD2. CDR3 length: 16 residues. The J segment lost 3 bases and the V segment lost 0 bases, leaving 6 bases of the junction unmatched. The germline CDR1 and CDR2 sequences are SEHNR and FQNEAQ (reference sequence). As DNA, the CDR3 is TGTGCCAGCAGCTTAGCGCTGTCTAGCGGGGTCTACGAGCAGTACTTC. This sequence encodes CASSLALSSGVYEQYF.

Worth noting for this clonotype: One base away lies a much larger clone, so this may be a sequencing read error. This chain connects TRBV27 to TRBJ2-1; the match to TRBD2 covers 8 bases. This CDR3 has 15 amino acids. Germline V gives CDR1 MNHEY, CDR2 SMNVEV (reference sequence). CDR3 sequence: CVSSLASGYYNEQFF. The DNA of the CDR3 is TGTGTCAGCAGTTTAGCTAGCGGGTACTACAATGAGCAGTTCTTC.

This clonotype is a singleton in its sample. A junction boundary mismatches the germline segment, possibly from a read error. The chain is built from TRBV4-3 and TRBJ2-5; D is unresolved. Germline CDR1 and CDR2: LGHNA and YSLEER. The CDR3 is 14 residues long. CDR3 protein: CASSQEFRQETQDF. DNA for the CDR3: TGCGCCAGCAGCCAAGAATTCCGCCAAGAGACCCAGGACTTC.

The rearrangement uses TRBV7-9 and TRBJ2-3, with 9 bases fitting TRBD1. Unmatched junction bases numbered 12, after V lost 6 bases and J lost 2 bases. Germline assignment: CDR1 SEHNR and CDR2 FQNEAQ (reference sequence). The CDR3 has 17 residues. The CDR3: CASSFLPGQGTTDTQYF. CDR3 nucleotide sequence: TGTGCCAGCAGTTTCCTCCCGGGACAGGGTACCACAGATACGCAGTATTTT.

This CDR3 is CASSAGPVFNQPQHF. As DNA, the CDR3 is TGTGCCAGCAGCGCCGGGCCTGTTTTCAATCAGCCCCAGCATTTT. V and J are TRBV21-1 and TRBJ1-5. TRBV21-1 is shown as a pseudogene. The CDR3 length is 15 residues.

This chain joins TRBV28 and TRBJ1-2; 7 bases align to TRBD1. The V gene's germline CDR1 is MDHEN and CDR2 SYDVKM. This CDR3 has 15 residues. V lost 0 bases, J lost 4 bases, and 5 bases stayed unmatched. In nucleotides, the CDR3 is TGTGCCAGCAGTTTATGGGGAGCAGGGGGCTATGGCTACACCTTC. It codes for CASSLWGAGGYGYTF.

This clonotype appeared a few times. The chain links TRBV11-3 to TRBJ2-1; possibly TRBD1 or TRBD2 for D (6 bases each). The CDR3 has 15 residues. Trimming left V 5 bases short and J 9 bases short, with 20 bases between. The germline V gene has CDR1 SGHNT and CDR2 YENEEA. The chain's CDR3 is CASSPGGGSFVEQFF. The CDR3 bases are TGTGCCAGCAGCCCCGGAGGGGGGAGTTTTGTTGAGCAGTTCTTC.

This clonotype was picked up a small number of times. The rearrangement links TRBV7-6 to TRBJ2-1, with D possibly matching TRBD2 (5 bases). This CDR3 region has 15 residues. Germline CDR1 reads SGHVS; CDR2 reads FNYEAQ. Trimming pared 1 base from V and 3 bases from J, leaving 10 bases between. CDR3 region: CASSLDPGIYNEQFF. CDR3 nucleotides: TGTGCCAGCAGCTTAGATCCGGGAATCTACAATGAGCAGTTCTTC.

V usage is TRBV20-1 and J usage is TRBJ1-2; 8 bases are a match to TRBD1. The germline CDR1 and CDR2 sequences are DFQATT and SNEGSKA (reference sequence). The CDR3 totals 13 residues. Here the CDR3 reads CRVQKTGVYGYTF. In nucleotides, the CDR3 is TGCAGGGTCCAGAAGACAGGGGTGTATGGCTACACCTTC.

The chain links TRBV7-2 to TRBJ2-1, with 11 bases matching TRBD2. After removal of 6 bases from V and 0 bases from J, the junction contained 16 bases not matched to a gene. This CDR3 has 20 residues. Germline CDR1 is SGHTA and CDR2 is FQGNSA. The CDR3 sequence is CASRTPAGTSGRSSYNEQFF. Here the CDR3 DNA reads TGTGCCAGCAGAACGCCCGCCGGGACTAGCGGAAGGAGCTCCTACAATGAGCAGTTCTTC. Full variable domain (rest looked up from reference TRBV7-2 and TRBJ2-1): GAGVSQSPSNKVTEKGKDVELRCDPISGHTALYWYRQSLGQGLEFLIYFQGNSAPDKSGLPSDRFSAERTGGSVSTLTIQRTQQEDSAVYLCASRTPAGTSGRSSYNEQFFGPGTRLTVL.

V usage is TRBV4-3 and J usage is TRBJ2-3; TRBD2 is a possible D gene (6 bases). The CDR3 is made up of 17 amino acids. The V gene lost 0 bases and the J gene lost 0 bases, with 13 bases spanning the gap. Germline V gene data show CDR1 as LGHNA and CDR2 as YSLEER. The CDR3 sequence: CASSQDMGGASTDTQYF. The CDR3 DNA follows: TGCGCCAGCAGCCAAGATATGGGGGGAGCTAGCACAGATACGCAGTATTTT.

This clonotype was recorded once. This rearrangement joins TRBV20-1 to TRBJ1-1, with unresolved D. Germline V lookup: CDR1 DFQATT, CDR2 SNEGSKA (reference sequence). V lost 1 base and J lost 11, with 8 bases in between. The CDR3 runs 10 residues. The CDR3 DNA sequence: TGCAGTGCTAGAGGTCCCGGGGCTTTCTTT. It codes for CSARGPGAFF.

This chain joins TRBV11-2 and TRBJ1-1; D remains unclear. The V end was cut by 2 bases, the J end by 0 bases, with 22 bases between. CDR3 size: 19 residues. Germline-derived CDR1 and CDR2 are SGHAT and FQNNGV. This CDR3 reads CASSLTSAGVAVMNTEAFF. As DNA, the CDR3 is TGTGCCAGCAGCTTAACGTCAGCTGGTGTTGCGGTCATGAACACTGAAGCTTTCTTT.

CDR3 coding DNA: TGTGCCAGCAGCCTCGAAGGGCTGTCTAATGAAAAACTGTTTTTT. Its translation is CASSLEGLSNEKLFF. The J gene is TRBJ1-4, the V gene TRBV7-9; no reliable D call. Trimming removed 5 bases from V and 3 bases from J, with 13 bases in between. Germline V gene data show CDR1 as SEHNR and CDR2 as FQNEAQ (reference sequence). The CDR3 sequence is 15 residues long.

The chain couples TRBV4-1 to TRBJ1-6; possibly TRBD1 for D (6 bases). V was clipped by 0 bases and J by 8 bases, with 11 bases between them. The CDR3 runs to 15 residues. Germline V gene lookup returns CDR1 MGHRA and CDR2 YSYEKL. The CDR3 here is CASSQDGTPYSPLHF. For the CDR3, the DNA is TGCGCCAGCAGCCAAGATGGGACACCTTATTCACCCCTCCACTTT.

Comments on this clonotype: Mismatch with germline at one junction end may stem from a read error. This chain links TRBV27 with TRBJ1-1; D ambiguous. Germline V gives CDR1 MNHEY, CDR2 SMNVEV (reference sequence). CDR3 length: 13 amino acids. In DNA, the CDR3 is TGTGCCAGCAGTGTATCGGTGGACACTGAAGCTTTCTTT. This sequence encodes CASSVSVDTEAFF.

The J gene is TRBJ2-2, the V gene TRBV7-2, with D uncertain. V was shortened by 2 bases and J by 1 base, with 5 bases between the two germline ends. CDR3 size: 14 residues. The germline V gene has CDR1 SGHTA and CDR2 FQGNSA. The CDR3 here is CASSLQRNTGELFF. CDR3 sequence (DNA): TGTGCCAGCAGCTTACAGCGGAACACCGGGGAGCTGTTTTTT.